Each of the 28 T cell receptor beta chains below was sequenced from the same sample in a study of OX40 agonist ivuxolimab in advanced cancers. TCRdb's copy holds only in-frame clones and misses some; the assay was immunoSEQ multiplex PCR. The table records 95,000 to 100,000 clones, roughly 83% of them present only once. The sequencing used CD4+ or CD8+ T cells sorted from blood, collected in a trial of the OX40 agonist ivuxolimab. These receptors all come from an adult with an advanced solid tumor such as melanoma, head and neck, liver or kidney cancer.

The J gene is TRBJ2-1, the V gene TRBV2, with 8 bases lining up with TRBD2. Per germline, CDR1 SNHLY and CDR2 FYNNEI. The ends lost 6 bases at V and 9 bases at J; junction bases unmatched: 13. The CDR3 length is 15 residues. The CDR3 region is CASSRQDGRATEQFF. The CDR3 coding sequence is TGTGCCAGCAGCCGACAGGACGGGAGGGCCACTGAGCAGTTCTTC.

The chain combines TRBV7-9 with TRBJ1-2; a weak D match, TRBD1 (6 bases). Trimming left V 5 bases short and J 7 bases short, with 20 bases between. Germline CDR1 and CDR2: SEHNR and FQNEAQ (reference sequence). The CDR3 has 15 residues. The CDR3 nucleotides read TGTGCCAGCAGCATCTTCGAAACAGGGTCTTCTGGCTACACCTTC. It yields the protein CASSIFETGSSGYTF.

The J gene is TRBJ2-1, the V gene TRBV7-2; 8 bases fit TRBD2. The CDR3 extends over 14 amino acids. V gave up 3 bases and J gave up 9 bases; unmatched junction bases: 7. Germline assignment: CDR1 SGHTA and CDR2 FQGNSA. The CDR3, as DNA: TGTGCCAGCAGCTTTGTAGCGGGGCCAGGTGAGCAGTTCTTC. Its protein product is CASSFVAGPGEQFF.

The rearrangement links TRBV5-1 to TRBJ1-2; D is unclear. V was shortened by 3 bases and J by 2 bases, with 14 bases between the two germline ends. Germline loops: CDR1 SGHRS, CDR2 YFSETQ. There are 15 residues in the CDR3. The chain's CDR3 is CASSSMGGENYGYTF. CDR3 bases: TGCGCCAGCAGCTCGATGGGCGGGGAGAACTATGGCTACACCTTC.

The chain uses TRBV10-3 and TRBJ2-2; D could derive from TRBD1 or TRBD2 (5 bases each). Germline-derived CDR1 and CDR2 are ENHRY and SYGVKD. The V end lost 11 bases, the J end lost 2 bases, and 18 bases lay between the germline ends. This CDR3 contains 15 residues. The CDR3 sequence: CASSDRDGNTGELFF. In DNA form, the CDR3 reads TGTGCCTCCTCCGACCGGGACGGTAACACCGGGGAGCTGTTTTTT.

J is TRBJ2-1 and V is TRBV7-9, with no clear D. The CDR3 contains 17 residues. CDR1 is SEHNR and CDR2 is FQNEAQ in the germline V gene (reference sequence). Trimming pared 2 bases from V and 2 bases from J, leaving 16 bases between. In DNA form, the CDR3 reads TGTGCCAGCAGCTTAAATACCCGACTCGGGCCCTACAATGAGCAGTTCTTC. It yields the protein CASSLNTRLGPYNEQFF.

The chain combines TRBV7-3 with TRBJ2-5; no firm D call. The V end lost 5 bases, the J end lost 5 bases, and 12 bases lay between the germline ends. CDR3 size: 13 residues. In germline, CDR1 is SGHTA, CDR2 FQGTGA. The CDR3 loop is CASSPRGRETQYF. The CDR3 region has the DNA TGTGCCAGCAGCCCCCGAGGACGCGAGACCCAGTACTTC.

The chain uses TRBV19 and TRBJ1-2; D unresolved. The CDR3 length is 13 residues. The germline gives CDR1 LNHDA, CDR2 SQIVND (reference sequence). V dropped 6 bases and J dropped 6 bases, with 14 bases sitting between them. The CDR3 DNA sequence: TGTGCCAGTAGGCCCCCCGAAGTGGATGGCTACACCTTC. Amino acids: CASRPPEVDGYTF.

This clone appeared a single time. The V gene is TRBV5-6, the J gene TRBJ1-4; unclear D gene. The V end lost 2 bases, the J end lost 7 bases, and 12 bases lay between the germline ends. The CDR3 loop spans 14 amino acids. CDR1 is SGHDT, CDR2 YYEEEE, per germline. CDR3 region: CASSFAGYREKLFF. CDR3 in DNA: TGTGCCAGCAGCTTTGCTGGCTATCGTGAAAAACTGTTTTTT.

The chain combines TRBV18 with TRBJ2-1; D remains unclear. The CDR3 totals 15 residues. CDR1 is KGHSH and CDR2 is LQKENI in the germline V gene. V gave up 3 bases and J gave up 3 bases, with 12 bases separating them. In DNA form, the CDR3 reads TGTGCCAGCTCACCCCCCGGCCTAGGCTACAATGAGCAGTTCTTC. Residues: CASSPPGLGYNEQFF.

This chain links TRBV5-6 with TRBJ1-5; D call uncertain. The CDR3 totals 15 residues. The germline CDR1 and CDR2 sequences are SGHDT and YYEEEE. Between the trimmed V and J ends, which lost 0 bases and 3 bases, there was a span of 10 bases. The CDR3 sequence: CASSLGGSFNQPQHF. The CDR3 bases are TGTGCCAGCAGCTTGGGAGGCAGTTTCAATCAGCCCCAGCATTTT.

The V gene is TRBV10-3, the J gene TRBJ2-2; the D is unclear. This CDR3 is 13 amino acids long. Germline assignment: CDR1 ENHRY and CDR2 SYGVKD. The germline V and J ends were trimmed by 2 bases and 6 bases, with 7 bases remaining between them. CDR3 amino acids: CAISEESAGELFF. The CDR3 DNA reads TGTGCCATCAGTGAGGAGTCGGCCGGGGAGCTGTTTTTT.

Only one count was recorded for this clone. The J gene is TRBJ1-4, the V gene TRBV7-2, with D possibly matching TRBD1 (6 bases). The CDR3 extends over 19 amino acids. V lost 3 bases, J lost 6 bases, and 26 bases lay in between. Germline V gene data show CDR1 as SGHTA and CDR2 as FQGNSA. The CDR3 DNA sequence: TGTGCCAGCAGCTTCTTGGGATTCACAGGGAAGGGAAGAGATGAAAAACTGTTTTTT. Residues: CASSFLGFTGKGRDEKLFF.

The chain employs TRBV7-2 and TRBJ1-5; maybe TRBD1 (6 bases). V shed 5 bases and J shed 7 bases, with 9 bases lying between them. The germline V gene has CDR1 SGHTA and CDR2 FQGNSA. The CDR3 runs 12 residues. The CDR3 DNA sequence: TGTGCCAGCAGCATACAGGGACAGCCCCAGCATTTT. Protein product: CASSIQGQPQHF.

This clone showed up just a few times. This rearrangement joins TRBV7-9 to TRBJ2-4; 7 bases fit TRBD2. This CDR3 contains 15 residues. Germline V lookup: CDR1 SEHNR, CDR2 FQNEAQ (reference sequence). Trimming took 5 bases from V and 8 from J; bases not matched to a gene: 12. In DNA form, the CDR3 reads TGTGCCAGCAGCCTTGATGGAGGCGGGGGAGACATTCAGTACTTC. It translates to CASSLDGGGGDIQYF. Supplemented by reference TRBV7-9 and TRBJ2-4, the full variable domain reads DTGVSQNPRHKITKRGQNVTFRCDPISEHNRLYWYRQTLGQGPEFLTYFQNEAQLEKSRLLSDRFSAERPKGSFSTLEIQRTEQGDSAMYLCASSLDGGGGDIQYFGAGTRLSVL.

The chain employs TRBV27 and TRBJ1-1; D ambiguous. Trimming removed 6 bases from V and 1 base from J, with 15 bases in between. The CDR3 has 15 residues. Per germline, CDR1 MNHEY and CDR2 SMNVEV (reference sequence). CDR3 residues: CASSLDWRGNTEAFF. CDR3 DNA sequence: TGTGCCAGCAGCTTGGACTGGCGAGGGAACACTGAAGCTTTCTTT.

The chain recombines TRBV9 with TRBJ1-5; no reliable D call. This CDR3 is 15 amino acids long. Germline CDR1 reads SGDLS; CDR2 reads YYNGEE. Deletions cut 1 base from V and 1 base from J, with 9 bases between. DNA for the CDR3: TGTGCCAGCAGCGTAACGGGTTTGAGCAATCAGCCCCAGCATTTT. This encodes CASSVTGLSNQPQHF.

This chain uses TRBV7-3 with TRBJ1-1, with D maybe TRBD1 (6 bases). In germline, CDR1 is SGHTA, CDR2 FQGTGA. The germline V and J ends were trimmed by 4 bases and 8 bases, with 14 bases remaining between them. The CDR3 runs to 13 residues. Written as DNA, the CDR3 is TGTGCCAGCAGCTCTCTTTACAGGGCGGAAGCTTTCTTT. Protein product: CASSSLYRAEAFF.

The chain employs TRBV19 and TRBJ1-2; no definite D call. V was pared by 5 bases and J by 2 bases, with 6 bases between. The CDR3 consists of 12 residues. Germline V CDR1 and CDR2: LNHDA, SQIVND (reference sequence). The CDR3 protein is CASSYRNYGYTF. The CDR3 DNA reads TGTGCCAGTAGTTACCGAAACTATGGCTACACCTTC. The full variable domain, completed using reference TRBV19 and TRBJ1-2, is DGGITQSPKYLFRKEGQNVTLSCEQNLNHDAMYWYRQDPGQGLRLIYYSQIVNDFQKGDIAEGYSVSREKKESFPLTVTSAQKNPTAFYLCASSYRNYGYTFGSGTRLTVV.

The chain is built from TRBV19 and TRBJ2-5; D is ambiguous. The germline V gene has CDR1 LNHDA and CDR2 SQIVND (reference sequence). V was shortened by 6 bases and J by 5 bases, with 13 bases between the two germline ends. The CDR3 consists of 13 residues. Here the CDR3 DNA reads TGTGCCAGTAGCCCCCGAACACGGGAGACCCAGTACTTC. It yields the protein CASSPRTRETQYF.

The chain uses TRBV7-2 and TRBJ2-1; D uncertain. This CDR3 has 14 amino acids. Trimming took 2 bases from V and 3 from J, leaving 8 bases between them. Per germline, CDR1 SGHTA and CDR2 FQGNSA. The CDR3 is CASSLRNNYNEQFF. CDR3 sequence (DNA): TGTGCCAGCAGCTTAAGGAATAACTACAATGAGCAGTTCTTC.

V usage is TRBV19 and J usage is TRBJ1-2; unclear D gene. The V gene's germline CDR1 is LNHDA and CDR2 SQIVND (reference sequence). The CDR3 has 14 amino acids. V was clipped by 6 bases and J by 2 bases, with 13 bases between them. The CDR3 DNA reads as TGTGCCAGTAGGATGGATGAGGAGAACTATGGCTACACCTTC. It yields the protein CASRMDEENYGYTF.

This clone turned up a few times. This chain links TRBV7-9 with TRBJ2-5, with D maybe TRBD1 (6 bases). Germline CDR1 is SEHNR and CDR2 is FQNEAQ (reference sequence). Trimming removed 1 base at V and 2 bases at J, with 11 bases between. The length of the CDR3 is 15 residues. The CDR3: CASSLGTVLQETQYF. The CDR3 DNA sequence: TGTGCCAGCAGCTTAGGGACAGTCTTGCAAGAGACCCAGTACTTC.

The CDR3: CASSAGQYEQYF. The CDR3 coding sequence is TGTGCCAGCAGTGCGGGGCAGTACGAGCAGTACTTC. The rearrangement uses TRBV6-1 and TRBJ2-7, with D perhaps assigned TRBD1 or TRBD2 (5 bases each). Trimming took 4 bases from V and 4 from J, leaving 8 bases between them. This CDR3 comprises 12 residues. Germline CDR1 MNHNS, CDR2 SASEGT.

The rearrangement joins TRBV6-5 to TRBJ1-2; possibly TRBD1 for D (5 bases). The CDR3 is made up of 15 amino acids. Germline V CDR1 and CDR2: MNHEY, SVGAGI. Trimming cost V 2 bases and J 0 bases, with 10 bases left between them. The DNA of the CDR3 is TGTGCCAGCAGTTACCGACAGCGAGCTAACTATGGCTACACCTTC. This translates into CASSYRQRANYGYTF.

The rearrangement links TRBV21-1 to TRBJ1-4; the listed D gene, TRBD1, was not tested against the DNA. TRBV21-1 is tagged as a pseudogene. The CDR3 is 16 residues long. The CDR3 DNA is TGTGCCAGCAGCCCTCAAATTAGCAGGGGTAATGAAAAACTGTTTTTT. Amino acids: CASSPQISRGNEKLFF.

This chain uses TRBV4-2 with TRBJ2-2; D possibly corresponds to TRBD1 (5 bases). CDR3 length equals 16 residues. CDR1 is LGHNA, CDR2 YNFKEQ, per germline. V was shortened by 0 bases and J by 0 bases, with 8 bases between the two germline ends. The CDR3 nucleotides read TGTGCCAGCAGCCAAGATGGACACACGAACACCGGGGAGCTGTTTTTT. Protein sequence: CASSQDGHTNTGELFF.

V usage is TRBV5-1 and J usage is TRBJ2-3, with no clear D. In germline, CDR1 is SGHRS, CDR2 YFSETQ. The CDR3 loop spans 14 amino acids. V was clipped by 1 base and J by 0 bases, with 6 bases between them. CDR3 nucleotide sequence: TGCGCCAGCAGCTTGCCGACTAGCACAGATACGCAGTATTTT. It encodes CASSLPTSTDTQYF.